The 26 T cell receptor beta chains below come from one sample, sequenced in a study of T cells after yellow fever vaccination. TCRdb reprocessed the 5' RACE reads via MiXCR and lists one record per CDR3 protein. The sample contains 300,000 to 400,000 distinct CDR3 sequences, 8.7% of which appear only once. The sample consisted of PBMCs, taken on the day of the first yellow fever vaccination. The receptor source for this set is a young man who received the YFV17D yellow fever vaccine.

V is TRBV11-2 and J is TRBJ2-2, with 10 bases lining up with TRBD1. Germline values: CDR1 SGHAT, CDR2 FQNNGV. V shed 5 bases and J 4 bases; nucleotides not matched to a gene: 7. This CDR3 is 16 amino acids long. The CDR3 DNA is TGTGCCAGCAGCCGACAGGGGGCCTCGGTCACCGGGGAGCTGTTTTTT. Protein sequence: CASSRQGASVTGELFF.

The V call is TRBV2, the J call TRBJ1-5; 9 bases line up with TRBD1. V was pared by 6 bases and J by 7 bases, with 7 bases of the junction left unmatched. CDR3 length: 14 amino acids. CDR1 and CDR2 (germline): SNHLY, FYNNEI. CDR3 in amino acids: CASSGDRGLQPQHF. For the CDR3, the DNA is TGTGCCAGCAGCGGAGACAGGGGGTTACAGCCCCAGCATTTT. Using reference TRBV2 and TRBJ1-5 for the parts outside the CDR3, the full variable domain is EPEVTQTPSHQVTQMGQEVILRCVPISNHLYFYWYRQILGQKVEFLVSFYNNEISEKSEIFDDQFSVERPDGSNFTLKIRSTKLEDSAMYFCASSGDRGLQPQHFGDGTRLSIL.

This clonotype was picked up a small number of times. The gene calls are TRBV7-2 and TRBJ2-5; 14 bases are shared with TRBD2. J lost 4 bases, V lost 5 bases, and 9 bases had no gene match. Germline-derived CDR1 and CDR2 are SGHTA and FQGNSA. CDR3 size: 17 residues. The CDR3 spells CASSPGLAGGIGETQYF. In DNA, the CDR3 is TGTGCCAGCAGCCCTGGACTAGCGGGGGGCATAGGAGAGACCCAGTACTTC.

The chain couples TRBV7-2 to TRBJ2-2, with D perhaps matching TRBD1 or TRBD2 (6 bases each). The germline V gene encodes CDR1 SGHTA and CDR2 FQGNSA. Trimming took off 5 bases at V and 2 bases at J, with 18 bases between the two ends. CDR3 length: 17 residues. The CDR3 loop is CASSPTVSGGNTGELFF. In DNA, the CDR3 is TGTGCCAGCAGCCCCACGGTGTCCGGGGGCAACACCGGGGAGCTGTTTTTT.

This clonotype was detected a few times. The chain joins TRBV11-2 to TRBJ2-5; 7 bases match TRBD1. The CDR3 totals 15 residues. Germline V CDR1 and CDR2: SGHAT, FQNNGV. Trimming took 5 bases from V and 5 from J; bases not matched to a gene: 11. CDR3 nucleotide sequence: TGTGCCAGCAGCCCTCGAGGACAGGTCGGGGAGACCCAGTACTTC. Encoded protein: CASSPRGQVGETQYF.

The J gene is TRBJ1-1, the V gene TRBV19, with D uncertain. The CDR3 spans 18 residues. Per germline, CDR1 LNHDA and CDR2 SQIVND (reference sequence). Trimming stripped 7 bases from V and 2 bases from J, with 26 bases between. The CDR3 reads CASTPTLGVKTANTEAFF. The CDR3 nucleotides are TGTGCCAGTACCCCGACCCTCGGGGTCAAAACGGCAAACACTGAAGCTTTCTTT.

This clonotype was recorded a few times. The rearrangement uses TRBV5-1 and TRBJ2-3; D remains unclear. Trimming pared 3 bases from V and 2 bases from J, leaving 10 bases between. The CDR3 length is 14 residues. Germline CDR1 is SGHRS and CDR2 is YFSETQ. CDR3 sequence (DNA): TGCGCCAGCAGCTCGTACTTAACCACAGATACGCAGTATTTT. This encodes CASSSYLTTDTQYF.

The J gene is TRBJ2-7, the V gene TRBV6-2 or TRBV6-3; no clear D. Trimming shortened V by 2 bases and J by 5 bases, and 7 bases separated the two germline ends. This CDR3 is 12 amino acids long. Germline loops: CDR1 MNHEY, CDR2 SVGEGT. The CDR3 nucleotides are TGTGCCAGCAGTTACCCCCACGACGAGCAGTACTTC. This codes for CASSYPHDEQYF.

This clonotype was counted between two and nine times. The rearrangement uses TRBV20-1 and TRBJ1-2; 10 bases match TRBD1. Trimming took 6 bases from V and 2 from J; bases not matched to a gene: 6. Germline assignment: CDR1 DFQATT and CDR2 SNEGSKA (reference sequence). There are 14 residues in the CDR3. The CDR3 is CSAPTGGANYGYTF. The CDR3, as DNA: TGCAGTGCCCCGACAGGGGGCGCGAACTATGGCTACACCTTC.

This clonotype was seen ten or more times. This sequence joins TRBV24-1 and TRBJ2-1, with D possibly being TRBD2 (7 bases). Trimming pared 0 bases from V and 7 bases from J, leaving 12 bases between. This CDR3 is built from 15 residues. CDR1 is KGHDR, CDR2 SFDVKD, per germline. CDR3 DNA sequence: TGTGCCACCAGTGATTTGACCGGGGGGCGAAATGAGCAGTTCTTC. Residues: CATSDLTGGRNEQFF.

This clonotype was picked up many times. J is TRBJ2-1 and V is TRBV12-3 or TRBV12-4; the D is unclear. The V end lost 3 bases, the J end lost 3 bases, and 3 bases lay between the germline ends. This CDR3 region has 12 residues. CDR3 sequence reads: CASSFSYNEQFF. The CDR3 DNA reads TGTGCCAGCAGTTTTAGCTACAATGAGCAGTTCTTC.

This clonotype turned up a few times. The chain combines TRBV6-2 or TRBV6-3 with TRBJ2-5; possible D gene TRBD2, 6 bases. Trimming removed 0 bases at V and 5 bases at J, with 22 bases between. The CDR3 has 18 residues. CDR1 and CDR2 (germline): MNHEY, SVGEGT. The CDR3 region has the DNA TGTGCCAGCAGTTACTCGAGCCGGTCCGTGGTGGAGGGGGAGACCCAGTACTTC. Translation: CASSYSSRSVVEGETQYF.

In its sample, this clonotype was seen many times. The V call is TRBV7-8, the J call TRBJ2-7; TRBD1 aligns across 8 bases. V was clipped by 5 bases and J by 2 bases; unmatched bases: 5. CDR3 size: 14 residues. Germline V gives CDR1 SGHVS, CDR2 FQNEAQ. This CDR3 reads CASSTRTGTYEQYV. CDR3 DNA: TGTGCCAGCAGCACGCGGACAGGGACCTACGAGCAGTACGTC.

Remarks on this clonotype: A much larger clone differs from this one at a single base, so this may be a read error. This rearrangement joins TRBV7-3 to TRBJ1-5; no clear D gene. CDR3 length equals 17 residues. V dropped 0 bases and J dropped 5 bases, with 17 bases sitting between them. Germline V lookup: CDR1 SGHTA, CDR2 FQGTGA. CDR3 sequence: CASSLTSFASVHQPQHF. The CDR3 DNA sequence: TGTGCCAGCAGCTTAACCAGTTTTGCGTCGGTTCATCAGCCCCAGCATTTT.

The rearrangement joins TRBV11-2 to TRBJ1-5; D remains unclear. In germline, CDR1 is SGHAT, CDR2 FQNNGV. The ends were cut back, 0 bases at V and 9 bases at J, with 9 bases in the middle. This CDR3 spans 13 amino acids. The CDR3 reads CASSLDRRRPQHF. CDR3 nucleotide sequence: TGTGCCAGCAGCTTAGATCGGAGGCGGCCCCAGCATTTT.

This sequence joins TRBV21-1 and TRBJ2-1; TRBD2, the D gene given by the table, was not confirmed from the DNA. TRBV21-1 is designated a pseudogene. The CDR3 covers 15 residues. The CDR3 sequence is CASSKGGGRYNEQFF. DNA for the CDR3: TGTGCCAGCAGCAAAGGCGGGGGGAGATACAATGAGCAGTTCTTC.

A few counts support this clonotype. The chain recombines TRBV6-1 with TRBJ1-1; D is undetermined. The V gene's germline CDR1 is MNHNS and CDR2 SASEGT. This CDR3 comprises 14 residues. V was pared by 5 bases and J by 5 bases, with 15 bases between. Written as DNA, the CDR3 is TGTGCCAGCAGTCCGATCGGGATGGGAACTGAAGCTTTCTTT. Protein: CASSPIGMGTEAFF.

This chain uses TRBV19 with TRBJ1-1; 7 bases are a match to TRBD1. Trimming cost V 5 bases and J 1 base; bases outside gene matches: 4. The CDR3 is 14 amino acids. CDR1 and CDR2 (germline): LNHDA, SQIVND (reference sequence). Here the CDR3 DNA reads TGTGCCAGTAGTGTGACAGGGCCGAACACTGAAGCTTTCTTT. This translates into CASSVTGPNTEAFF.

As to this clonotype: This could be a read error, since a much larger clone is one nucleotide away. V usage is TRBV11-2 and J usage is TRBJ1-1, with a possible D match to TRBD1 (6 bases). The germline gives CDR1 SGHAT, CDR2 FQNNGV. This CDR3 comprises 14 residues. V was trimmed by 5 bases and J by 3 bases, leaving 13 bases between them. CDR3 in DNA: TGTGCCAGCAGCCGCGTGGGGGCCGACACTGAAGCTTTCTTT. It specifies CASSRVGADTEAFF.

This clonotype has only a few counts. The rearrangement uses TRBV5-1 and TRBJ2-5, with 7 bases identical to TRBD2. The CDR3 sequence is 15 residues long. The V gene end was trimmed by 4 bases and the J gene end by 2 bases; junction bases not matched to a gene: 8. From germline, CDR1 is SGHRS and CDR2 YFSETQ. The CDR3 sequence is CASSQTSAGQETQYF. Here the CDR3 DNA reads TGCGCCAGCAGCCAAACTTCAGCGGGACAAGAGACCCAGTACTTC.

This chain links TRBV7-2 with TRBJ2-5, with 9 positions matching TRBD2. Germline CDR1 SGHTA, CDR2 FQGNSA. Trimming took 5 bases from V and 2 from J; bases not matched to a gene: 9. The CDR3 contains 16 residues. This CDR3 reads CASSRLAAHPQETQYF. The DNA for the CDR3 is TGTGCCAGCAGCCGACTAGCGGCACACCCTCAAGAGACCCAGTACTTC. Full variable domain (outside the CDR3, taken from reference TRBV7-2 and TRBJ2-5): GAGVSQSPSNKVTEKGKDVELRCDPISGHTALYWYRQSLGQGLEFLIYFQGNSAPDKSGLPSDRFSAERTGGSVSTLTIQRTQQEDSAVYLCASSRLAAHPQETQYFGPGTRLLVL.

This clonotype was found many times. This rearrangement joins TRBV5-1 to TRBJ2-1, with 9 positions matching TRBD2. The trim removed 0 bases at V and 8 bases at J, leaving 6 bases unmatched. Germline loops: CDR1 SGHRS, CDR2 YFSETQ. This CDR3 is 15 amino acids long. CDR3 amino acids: CASSLGGGALDEQFF. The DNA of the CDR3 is TGCGCCAGCAGCTTGGGCGGGGGGGCTTTGGATGAGCAGTTCTTC.

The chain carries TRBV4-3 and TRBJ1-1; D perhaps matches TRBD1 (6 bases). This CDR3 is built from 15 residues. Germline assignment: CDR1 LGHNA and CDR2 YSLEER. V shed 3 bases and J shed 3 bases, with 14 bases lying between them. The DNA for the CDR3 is TGCGCCAGCAGCCACCTCAGGGGAATGGACACTGAAGCTTTCTTT. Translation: CASSHLRGMDTEAFF.

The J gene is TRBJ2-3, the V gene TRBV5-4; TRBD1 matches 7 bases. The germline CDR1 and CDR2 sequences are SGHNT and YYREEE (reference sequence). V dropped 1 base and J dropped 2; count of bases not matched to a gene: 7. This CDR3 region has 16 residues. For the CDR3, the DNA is TGTGCCAGCAGCTTGCCGAAGGGGGCCCCCACAGATACGCAGTATTTT. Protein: CASSLPKGAPTDTQYF.

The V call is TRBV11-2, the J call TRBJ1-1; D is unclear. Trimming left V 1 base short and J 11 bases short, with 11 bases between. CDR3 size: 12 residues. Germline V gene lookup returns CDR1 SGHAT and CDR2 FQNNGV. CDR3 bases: TGTGCCAGCAGCTTAGTTAGGACGGAGGCTTTCTTT. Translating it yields CASSLVRTEAFF.

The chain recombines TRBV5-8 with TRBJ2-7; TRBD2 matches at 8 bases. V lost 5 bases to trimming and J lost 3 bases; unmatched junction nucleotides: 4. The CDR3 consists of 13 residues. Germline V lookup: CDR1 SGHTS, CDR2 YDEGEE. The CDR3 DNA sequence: TGTGCCAGCAGACCCGCGGGGGGCTACGAGCAGTACGTC. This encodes CASRPAGGYEQYV.